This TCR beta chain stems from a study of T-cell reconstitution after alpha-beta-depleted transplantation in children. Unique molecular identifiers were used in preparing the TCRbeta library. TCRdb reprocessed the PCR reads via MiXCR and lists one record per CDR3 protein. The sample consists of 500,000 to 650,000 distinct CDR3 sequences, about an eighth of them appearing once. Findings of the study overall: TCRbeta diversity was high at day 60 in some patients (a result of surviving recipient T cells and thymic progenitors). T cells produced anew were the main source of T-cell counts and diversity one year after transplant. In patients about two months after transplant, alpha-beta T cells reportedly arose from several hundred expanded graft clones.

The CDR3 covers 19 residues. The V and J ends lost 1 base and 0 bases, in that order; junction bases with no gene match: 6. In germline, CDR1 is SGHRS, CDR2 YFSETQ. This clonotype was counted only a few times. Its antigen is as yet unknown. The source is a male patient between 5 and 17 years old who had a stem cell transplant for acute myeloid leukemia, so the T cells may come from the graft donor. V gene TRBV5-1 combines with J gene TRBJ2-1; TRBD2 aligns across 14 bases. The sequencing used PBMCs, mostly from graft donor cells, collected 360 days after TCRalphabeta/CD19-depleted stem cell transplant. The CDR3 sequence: CASSLLTSGRASSYNEQFF. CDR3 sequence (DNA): TGCGCCAGCAGCTTGCTGACTAGCGGGAGGGCCAGCTCCTACAATGAGCAGTTCTTC.